What follows are 31 T cell receptor beta chains derived from one specimen sequenced in a study of T cells after yellow fever vaccination. TCRdb passed the 5' RACE reads through MiXCR, listing each CDR3 protein once. The sample has 250,000 to 400,000 distinct CDR3 sequences; approximately 4% are singletons. The input for sequencing was PBMCs, taken 15 days after the yellow fever booster vaccination. Every receptor here comes from a man younger than 30 who received the YFV17D yellow fever vaccine.

This clonotype was observed a handful of times. V is TRBV7-9 and J is TRBJ2-5, with D tentatively TRBD1 (6 bases). V gave up 3 bases and J gave up 5 bases, with 16 bases separating them. The CDR3 is made up of 15 amino acids. CDR1 and CDR2 (germline): SEHNR, FQNEAQ (reference sequence). CDR3 sequence: CASSLVVRGIETQYF. As DNA, the CDR3 is TGTGCCAGCAGCTTGGTCGTGAGGGGGATCGAGACCCAGTACTTC. Full variable domain (remainder filled in from reference TRBV7-9 and TRBJ2-5): DTGVSQNPRHKITKRGQNVTFRCDPISEHNRLYWYRQTLGQGPEFLTYFQNEAQLEKSRLLSDRFSAERPKGSFSTLEIQRTEQGDSAMYLCASSLVVRGIETQYFGPGTRLLVL.

The chain carries TRBV19 and TRBJ1-6; D might be TRBD1 (5 bases). From germline, CDR1 is LNHDA and CDR2 SQIVND (reference sequence). Between the trimmed V and J ends, which lost 11 bases and 7 bases, there was a span of 15 bases. The CDR3 loop spans 13 amino acids. This CDR3 reads CASSRRENSPLHF. The CDR3 DNA reads as TGTGCCTCTAGCCGCAGGGAAAATTCACCCCTCCACTTT.

J is TRBJ1-4 and V is TRBV20-1, with TRBD1 identical over 9 bases. The CDR3 covers 13 residues. CDR1 and CDR2 (germline): DFQATT, SNEGSKA (reference sequence). V shed 5 bases, J shed 8 bases, and the junction held 6 bases outside the gene matches. The CDR3 bases are TGCAGTGCTTTACAGGGGGCAGAAGAAAAACTGTTTTTT. Its translation is CSALQGAEEKLFF.

This clonotype was counted at least ten times. The chain is built from TRBV28 and TRBJ1-5, with 9 bases identical to TRBD1. The CDR3 sequence is 15 residues long. Looked up from germline, CDR1 is MDHEN and CDR2 is SYDVKM. The ends lost 7 bases at V and 6 bases at J; junction bases unmatched: 10. The CDR3 coding sequence is TGTGCCAGCACCACTACAGGGGGCGGATTTCAGCCCCAGCATTTT. Protein: CASTTTGGGFQPQHF.

In its sample, this clonotype was seen many times. The chain links TRBV7-6 to TRBJ2-3, with D perhaps matching TRBD1 or TRBD2 (5 bases each). The V gene lost 5 bases and the J gene lost 6 bases, with 12 bases spanning the gap. Per germline, CDR1 SGHVS and CDR2 FNYEAQ. The CDR3 extends over 13 amino acids. CDR3 nucleotides: TGTGCCAGCAGCCAGATGGGGACCGATACGCAGTATTTT. Protein: CASSQMGTDTQYF.

V gene TRBV7-8 combines with J gene TRBJ2-1; no definite D call. Trimming stripped 5 bases from V and 2 bases from J, with 16 bases between. The CDR3 runs to 16 residues. Germline loops: CDR1 SGHVS, CDR2 FQNEAQ. The CDR3 is CASSDSTRITYNEQFF. CDR3 in DNA: TGTGCCAGCAGCGATTCGACGCGGATAACCTACAATGAGCAGTTCTTC.

This clonotype was seen ten or more times. The chain joins TRBV5-1 to TRBJ2-1, with 11 bases that match TRBD2. The J segment lost 12 bases and the V segment lost 0 bases, leaving 8 bases of the junction unmatched. CDR1 SGHRS and CDR2 YFSETQ come from the germline V gene. This CDR3 region has 15 residues. The CDR3, as DNA: TGCGCCAGCAGCTTGGTTACTAGCGGGGGCCTTGGGCAGTTCTTC. Protein sequence: CASSLVTSGGLGQFF.

This clonotype was counted between two and nine times. The chain carries TRBV27 and TRBJ2-3; tentatively, D is TRBD1 (5 bases). Deletions cut 5 bases from V and 1 base from J, with 7 bases between. This CDR3 comprises 13 residues. Germline lookup yields CDR1 MNHEY and CDR2 SMNVEV (reference sequence). In nucleotides, the CDR3 is TGTGCCAGCAGTAAACAGGGCACAGATACGCAGTATTTT. Residues: CASSKQGTDTQYF.

This clonotype has at least ten counts. This chain connects TRBV7-2 to TRBJ2-7; 8 bases line up with TRBD2. CDR3 length equals 15 residues. V lost 4 bases and J lost 5; bases outside the gene matches: 10. Germline CDR1 reads SGHTA; CDR2 reads FQGNSA. CDR3: CASSYNAGGRDEQYF. The CDR3, as DNA: TGTGCCAGCAGCTACAATGCGGGGGGCCGAGACGAGCAGTACTTC.

The table lists this clonotype with many counts. The genes are TRBV20-1 and TRBJ2-7; 9 nucleotides align to TRBD2. Unmatched junction bases numbered 4, after V lost 3 bases and J lost 1 base. Germline CDR1 DFQATT, CDR2 SNEGSKA (reference sequence). The CDR3 covers 14 residues. This CDR3 is CSARRRGGSYEQYV. CDR3 DNA: TGCAGTGCTAGGAGGCGGGGGGGGTCCTACGAGCAGTACGTC.

This clonotype showed up just a few times. The chain joins TRBV5-1 to TRBJ2-5, with 7 bases lining up with TRBD1. The length of the CDR3 is 15 residues. Germline V gene data show CDR1 as SGHRS and CDR2 as YFSETQ. V was clipped by 3 bases and J by 5 bases; unmatched bases: 10. CDR3 region: CASSYSGTVEETQYF. CDR3 DNA sequence: TGCGCCAGCAGCTATTCCGGGACAGTGGAGGAGACCCAGTACTTC.

Ten or more counts support this clonotype. The genes are TRBV2 and TRBJ1-1; a weak D match, TRBD1 (5 bases). Trimming left V 6 bases short and J 6 bases short, with 8 bases between. The CDR3 loop spans 11 amino acids. Germline V gene lookup returns CDR1 SNHLY and CDR2 FYNNEI. CDR3 residues: CASRGLAEAFF. The CDR3, as DNA: TGTGCCAGCAGGGGGCTTGCTGAAGCTTTCTTT.

This clonotype was found many times. The V gene is TRBV5-1, the J gene TRBJ2-1, with no clear D. The CDR3 contains 12 residues. The V gene lost 6 bases and the J gene lost 10 bases, with 14 bases spanning the gap. Germline V gene lookup returns CDR1 SGHRS and CDR2 YFSETQ. The CDR3 region is CASTFSSGEQFF. The CDR3 nucleotides are TGCGCCAGCACCTTCTCCTCGGGCGAGCAGTTCTTC.

A few counts support this clonotype. The chain couples TRBV20-1 to TRBJ2-2, with 9 bases matching TRBD1. The CDR3 has 13 residues. Unmatched junction bases numbered 6, after V lost 5 bases and J lost 8 bases. CDR1 is DFQATT and CDR2 is SNEGSKA in the germline V gene (reference sequence). The CDR3 DNA reads TGCAGTGCTTCACAGGGGGCGCCGGGGGAGCTGTTTTTT. This sequence encodes CSASQGAPGELFF.

The rearrangement links TRBV29-1 to TRBJ2-7; 9 bases fit TRBD1. The V gene's germline CDR1 is SQVTM and CDR2 ANQGSEA. The V and J ends lost 6 bases and 6 bases, in that order; junction bases with no gene match: 6. The CDR3 extends over 12 amino acids. The CDR3 DNA is TGCAGCGTAGTCCGGGACAGGGCCGAGCAGTACTTC. It is translated as CSVVRDRAEQYF.

At least ten counts were recorded for this clonotype. The chain couples TRBV6-1 to TRBJ1-5; no clear D. V was pared by 5 bases and J by 2 bases, with 13 bases between. Germline values: CDR1 MNHNS, CDR2 SASEGT. This CDR3 region has 15 residues. The CDR3 here is CASSQEDLGNQPQHF. CDR3 in DNA: TGTGCCAGCAGTCAAGAGGACCTGGGCAATCAGCCCCAGCATTTT.

This clonotype was counted many times. The chain recombines TRBV9 with TRBJ1-1; D gene ambiguous. The V end was cut by 2 bases, the J end by 1 base, with 12 bases between. This CDR3 is 15 amino acids long. CDR1 and CDR2 from the germline V gene are SGDLS and YYNGEE. The CDR3 here is CASSVDSIWNTEAFF. DNA for the CDR3: TGTGCCAGCAGCGTTGATTCCATTTGGAACACTGAAGCTTTCTTT.

This clonotype was counted many times. The gene calls are TRBV7-9 and TRBJ2-1, with 10 bases that match TRBD2. The CDR3 extends over 15 amino acids. J lost 4 bases, V lost 5 bases, and 5 bases had no gene match. Germline lookup yields CDR1 SEHNR and CDR2 FQNEAQ (reference sequence). The DNA for the CDR3 is TGTGCCAGCAGCCCTAGGACTAGCGGATACAATGAGCAGTTCTTC. It encodes CASSPRTSGYNEQFF.

There are many counts of this clonotype. The V call is TRBV20-1, the J call TRBJ2-4; 9 bases map to TRBD2. V was pared by 2 bases and J by 5 bases, with 7 bases of the junction left unmatched. This CDR3 comprises 15 residues. CDR1 DFQATT and CDR2 SNEGSKA come from the germline V gene (reference sequence). The CDR3 is CSARRSGGNQNIQYF. The CDR3 bases are TGCAGTGCTAGAAGGAGCGGGGGGAATCAAAACATTCAGTACTTC.

Only a few counts were recorded for this clonotype. This chain links TRBV6-5 with TRBJ2-1; D tentatively fits TRBD1 or TRBD2 (5 bases each). V gave up 6 bases and J gave up 6 bases, with 18 bases separating them. Per the germline V gene, CDR1 is MNHEY and CDR2 is SVGAGI. This CDR3 comprises 15 residues. CDR3 residues: CASSRRFGAGNEQFF. In DNA, the CDR3 is TGTGCCAGCAGCCGACGTTTCGGGGCGGGCAATGAGCAGTTCTTC.

This clonotype was recorded at least ten times. The V and J genes are TRBV7-2 and TRBJ1-1; D may be TRBD1 (5 bases). CDR3 length equals 15 residues. The germline V gene encodes CDR1 SGHTA and CDR2 FQGNSA. Deletions cut 3 bases from V and 1 base from J, with 12 bases between. The CDR3 region has the DNA TGTGCCAGCAGCTTTTACGGTCAGGGGAACACTGAAGCTTTCTTT. Its protein is CASSFYGQGNTEAFF.

The chain has TRBV4-2 and TRBJ2-2, with TRBD2 identical over 11 bases. The CDR3 runs to 15 residues. The J segment lost 3 bases and the V segment lost 6 bases, leaving 3 bases of the junction unmatched. The germline V gene encodes CDR1 LGHNA and CDR2 YNFKEQ. As DNA, the CDR3 is TGTGCCAGCAGGGGGACTAGCGGATACACCGGGGAGCTGTTTTTT. As protein: CASRGTSGYTGELFF.

This clonotype was recorded a few times. CDR3 residues: CASSLQGAFGDGYTF. The CDR3 nucleotides are TGTGCCAGCAGCTTGCAGGGTGCCTTTGGGGATGGCTACACCTTC. This chain joins TRBV7-2 and TRBJ1-2; D is perhaps TRBD1 (5 bases). Trimming shortened V by 3 bases and J by 6 bases, and 17 bases separated the two germline ends. Per germline, CDR1 SGHTA and CDR2 FQGNSA. The CDR3 spans 15 residues. The whole variable domain, remainder taken from reference TRBV7-2 and TRBJ1-2, is GAGVSQSPSNKVTEKGKDVELRCDPISGHTALYWYRQSLGQGLEFLIYFQGNSAPDKSGLPSDRFSAERTGGSVSTLTIQRTQQEDSAVYLCASSLQGAFGDGYTFGSGTRLTVV.

This clonotype was detected many times. The chain combines TRBV24-1 with TRBJ2-2; no clear D. V was cut by 4 bases and J by 7 bases, with 3 bases left in between. Germline lookup yields CDR1 KGHDR and CDR2 SFDVKD. The CDR3 sequence is 11 residues long. In DNA form, the CDR3 reads TGTGCCACCAGTGAAGGCGGGGAGCTGTTTTTT. Translation: CATSEGGELFF.

This clonotype was seen repeatedly, ten times or more. The chain combines TRBV7-7 with TRBJ2-5; D assignment may be TRBD1 or TRBD2 (5 bases each). This CDR3 contains 13 residues. V was cut by 5 bases and J by 0 bases, with 7 bases left in between. Germline lookup yields CDR1 SSHAT and CDR2 FNYEAQ (reference sequence). For the CDR3, the DNA is TGTGCCAGCAGCCCGGGACACCAAGAGACCCAGTACTTC. Residues: CASSPGHQETQYF.

This clonotype was found a few times. The chain combines TRBV14 with TRBJ2-3, with TRBD2 identical over 8 bases. There are 16 residues in the CDR3. With 5 bases clipped from V and 0 bases from J, the junction kept 7 bases outside the gene matches. CDR1 is SGHDN, CDR2 FVKESK, per germline. CDR3 amino acids: CASSSLSGASTDTQYF. CDR3 sequence (DNA): TGTGCCAGCAGCTCCCTTAGCGGGGCGAGCACAGATACGCAGTATTTT.

Many counts were recorded for this clonotype. This chain links TRBV7-2 with TRBJ2-3; 11 nucleotides line up with TRBD1. CDR1 is SGHTA and CDR2 is FQGNSA in the germline V gene. This CDR3 is built from 15 residues. V shed 6 bases, J shed 4 bases, and the junction held 6 bases outside the gene matches. The CDR3 coding sequence is TGTGCCAGCAGGCGGGACAGGGGGACGGCAGATACGCAGTATTTT. This codes for CASRRDRGTADTQYF. Complete variable domain (other parts from reference TRBV7-2 and TRBJ2-3): GAGVSQSPSNKVTEKGKDVELRCDPISGHTALYWYRQSLGQGLEFLIYFQGNSAPDKSGLPSDRFSAERTGGSVSTLTIQRTQQEDSAVYLCASRRDRGTADTQYFGPGTRLTVL.

This clonotype was counted only a few times. The chain combines TRBV6-5 with TRBJ2-2; 10 bases align to TRBD1. The CDR3 contains 17 residues. Germline V gene sequence: CDR1 MNHEY, CDR2 SVGAGI. Trimming removed 0 bases from V and 5 bases from J; junction bases left unmatched: 6. The CDR3 reads CASSYSGTGVLTGELFF. DNA of the CDR3: TGTGCCAGCAGTTACTCCGGGACAGGGGTGCTTACCGGGGAGCTGTTTTTT.

This clonotype was picked up many times. The rearrangement links TRBV7-2 to TRBJ2-6; D is perhaps TRBD1 (5 bases). Germline V gives CDR1 SGHTA, CDR2 FQGNSA. The CDR3 loop spans 15 amino acids. Between the trimmed V and J ends, which lost 0 bases and 4 bases, there was a span of 7 bases. The CDR3 protein is CASSLAGAGANVLTF. The CDR3 nucleotides read TGTGCCAGCAGCTTAGCAGGGGCCGGGGCCAACGTCCTGACTTTC.

This clonotype occurred many times. This chain uses TRBV5-1 with TRBJ1-4; D not certain. This CDR3 has 14 amino acids. Germline lookup yields CDR1 SGHRS and CDR2 YFSETQ. Between the trimmed V and J ends, which lost 4 bases and 6 bases, there was a span of 13 bases. The DNA for the CDR3 is TGCGCCAGCAGCACCCGGGGAACGGATGAAAAACTGTTTTTT. It codes for CASSTRGTDEKLFF.

This clonotype was found many times. The rearrangement uses TRBV10-2 and TRBJ2-3; TRBD2 agrees at 9 bases. CDR1 is WSHSY and CDR2 is SAAADI in the germline V gene. CDR3 length equals 19 residues. The ends lost 0 bases at V and 5 bases at J; junction bases unmatched: 15. CDR3 amino acids: CASSESESGGPRIRDTQYF. CDR3 bases: TGCGCCAGCAGTGAGTCGGAAAGCGGGGGGCCCCGGATAAGAGATACGCAGTATTTT.